The 17 T cell receptor beta chains in this list originate from one sample, sequenced in a study of CD8 T cells in Susac syndrome. Random hexamers primed reverse transcription of about 0.45 to 1 ug RNA. TCRdb re-analysed the immunoSEQ multiplex PCR reads in MiXCR, keeping a single row per CDR3 protein. This sample carries 400,000 or so distinct CDR3 sequences, around 85% of them seen once, and the ten largest clones take under 0.15%. Specimen: CD8+ T cells from PBMCs. Every receptor here comes from a human donor with multiple sclerosis.

This chain joins TRBV7-3 and TRBJ2-5, with 9 bases fitting TRBD1. Germline CDR1 reads SGHTA; CDR2 reads FQGTGA. J lost 5 bases, V lost 5 bases, and 6 bases had no gene match. The CDR3 is 14 residues long. The CDR3 nucleotides are TGTGCCAGCAGCCCACAGGGGGCCCACGAGACCCAGTACTTC. Translating gives CASSPQGAHETQYF.

The chain is built from TRBV27 and TRBJ2-3, with D perhaps given as TRBD1 or TRBD2 (5 bases each). The CDR3 is 15 amino acids. The ends were cut back, 3 bases at V and 2 bases at J, with 12 bases in the middle. Germline lookup yields CDR1 MNHEY and CDR2 SMNVEV (reference sequence). The CDR3: CASSFTGPFTDTQYF. The DNA for the CDR3 is TGTGCCAGCAGTTTTACGGGACCGTTCACAGATACGCAGTATTTT.

The chain combines TRBV7-6 with TRBJ2-2; 12 bases line up with TRBD2. V was pared by 2 bases and J by 4 bases, with 8 bases of the junction left unmatched. There are 18 residues in the CDR3. CDR1 and CDR2 (germline): SGHVS, FNYEAQ. The CDR3 here is CASSLPAGTSGRTGELFF. The CDR3 DNA is TGTGCCAGCAGCTTACCGGCCGGGACTAGCGGGCGCACCGGGGAGCTGTTTTTT.

The V and J genes are TRBV7-2 and TRBJ2-1; D unresolved. Germline V gene data show CDR1 as SGHTA and CDR2 as FQGNSA. The CDR3 loop spans 12 amino acids. V lost 3 bases, J lost 10 bases, and 10 bases lay in between. This CDR3 reads CASSLDLSEQFF. The CDR3 nucleotides are TGTGCCAGCAGCTTGGACCTCTCGGAGCAGTTCTTC.

The rearrangement uses TRBV30 and TRBJ2-7, with a weak D call TRBD1 (6 bases). From germline, CDR1 is GTSNPN and CDR2 SVGIG (reference sequence). V lost 5 bases and J lost 1, with 15 bases in between. There are 14 residues in the CDR3. The CDR3: CAWDKQGDSYEQYF. The DNA of the CDR3 is TGTGCCTGGGATAAACAGGGAGATTCCTACGAGCAGTACTTC.

The chain uses TRBV28 and TRBJ1-5, with no clear D. This CDR3 is built from 8 residues. The V gene's germline CDR1 is MDHEN and CDR2 SYDVKM. V lost 10 bases to trimming and J lost 5 bases, with 0 bases between them. CDR3 DNA: TGTGCCAATCAGCCCCAGCATTTT. This gives the protein CANQPQHF.

This sequence joins TRBV30 and TRBJ2-7; D unresolved. CDR1 is GTSNPN, CDR2 SVGIG, per germline (reference sequence). Trimming removed 2 bases from V and 2 bases from J, with 10 bases in between. CDR3 length equals 13 residues. This CDR3 is CAWSPARTYEQYF. The CDR3 nucleotides are TGTGCCTGGAGTCCCGCTCGGACCTACGAGCAGTACTTC.

The genes are TRBV25-1 and TRBJ2-3; D gene ambiguous. Trimming removed 1 base from V and 2 bases from J, with 7 bases in between. CDR1 is MGHDK and CDR2 is SYGVNS in the germline V gene. The CDR3 has 14 residues. CDR3 nucleotide sequence: TGTGCCAGCAGTGAATCGTCTCTCACAGATACGCAGTATTTT. Its protein is CASSESSLTDTQYF. Using reference TRBV25-1 and TRBJ2-3 for the parts outside the CDR3, the full variable domain is EADIYQTPRYLVIGTGKKITLECSQTMGHDKMYWYQQDPGMELHLIHYSYGVNSTEKGDLSSESTVSRIRTEHFPLTLESARPSHTSQYLCASSESSLTDTQYFGPGTRLTVL.

The rearrangement joins TRBV30 to TRBJ1-4, with 8 bases matching TRBD1. Germline CDR1 is GTSNPN and CDR2 is SVGIG (reference sequence). This CDR3 spans 15 amino acids. Trimming took 3 bases from V and 6 from J; bases not matched to a gene: 9. In nucleotides, the CDR3 is TGTGCCTGGAGCGGGACAGGTTATCTTGATGAAAAACTGTTTTTT. Amino acids: CAWSGTGYLDEKLFF. Combining the CDR3 with reference TRBV30 and TRBJ1-4 gives the whole variable domain SQTIHQWPATLVQPVGSPLSLECTVEGTSNPNLYWYRQAAGRGLQLLFYSVGIGQISSEVPQNLSASRPQDRQFILSSKKLLLSDSGFYLCAWSGTGYLDEKLFFGSGTQLSVL.

In the case of this clonotype: One end of the junction fails to match germline, which may point to a read error. This rearrangement joins TRBV19 to TRBJ1-2; D unclear. Germline V lookup: CDR1 LNHDA, CDR2 SQIVND (reference sequence). The CDR3 runs to 13 residues. CDR3 in amino acids: CASSIDAFQGYAF. CDR3 sequence (DNA): TGTGCCAGTAGTATAGACGCATTCCAAGGCTACGCCTTC.

The gene calls are TRBV5-8 and TRBJ2-7; TRBD2 matches at 7 bases. CDR3 length: 15 amino acids. The germline V gene encodes CDR1 SGHTS and CDR2 YDEGEE. After removal of 4 bases from V and 7 bases from J, the junction contained 14 bases not matched to a gene. CDR3 sequence: CASSPQRGTTGEQYF. The CDR3 nucleotides read TGTGCCAGCAGCCCCCAGCGGGGAACGACGGGAGAGCAGTACTTC.

The V and J genes are TRBV7-9 and TRBJ1-2, with 8 bases fitting TRBD1. The CDR3 loop spans 15 amino acids. Germline-derived CDR1 and CDR2 are SEHNR and FQNEAQ (reference sequence). Trimming cost V 4 bases and J 1 base; bases outside gene matches: 5. In DNA, the CDR3 is TGTGCCAGCAGCTCCTCCGACAGGGGTAACTATGGCTACACCTTC. This encodes CASSSSDRGNYGYTF.

This clonotype came up a few times. The chain joins TRBV27 to TRBJ2-1, with TRBD1 matching 9 bases. After removal of 3 bases from V and 7 bases from J, the junction contained 7 bases not matched to a gene. The germline gives CDR1 MNHEY, CDR2 SMNVEV (reference sequence). The CDR3 is 15 amino acids. The CDR3 DNA sequence: TGTGCCAGCAGTTTTCAACAGGGGGCGGGGAATGAGCAGTTCTTC. It translates to CASSFQQGAGNEQFF.

The chain combines TRBV29-1 with TRBJ2-3, with 7 bases fitting TRBD1. V lost 1 base, J lost 0 bases, and 10 bases stayed unmatched. CDR3 length equals 17 residues. Germline-derived CDR1 and CDR2 are SQVTM and ANQGSEA. As DNA, the CDR3 is TGCAGCGTTGAAGGAGGGCAGGGGGTCGCTAGCACAGATACGCAGTATTTT. Protein: CSVEGGQGVASTDTQYF.

The chain recombines TRBV27 with TRBJ2-1; no clear D. V lost 3 bases and J 7 bases, leaving 10 bases between the germline ends. Looked up from germline, CDR1 is MNHEY and CDR2 is SMNVEV (reference sequence). The CDR3 loop spans 13 amino acids. CDR3 in amino acids: CASSFSVANEQFF. The DNA for the CDR3 is TGTGCCAGCAGTTTTTCGGTCGCTAATGAGCAGTTCTTC.

The chain uses TRBV5-8 and TRBJ2-7; D might be TRBD1 (6 bases). V lost 4 bases and J 3 bases, leaving 17 bases between the germline ends. The CDR3 spans 15 residues. Germline V gene sequence: CDR1 SGHTS, CDR2 YDEGEE. As DNA, the CDR3 is TGTGCCAGCAGCAAGAACGTGGGGGCAGTCTACGAGCAGTACTTC. Residues: CASSKNVGAVYEQYF.

The chain recombines TRBV7-8 with TRBJ2-1; possible D gene TRBD1, 6 bases. Germline CDR1 SGHVS, CDR2 FQNEAQ. Trimming removed 8 bases at V and 1 base at J, with 9 bases between. The CDR3 is 13 amino acids. CDR3 nucleotide sequence: TGTGCCAGCCGGACAGCTTCCTACAATGAGCAGTTCTTC. It specifies CASRTASYNEQFF.